This T cell receptor beta chain was identified during a study of T-cell reconstitution after alpha-beta-depleted transplantation in children. As it was prepared, the TCRbeta library received unique molecular identifiers. TCRdb redid the calling of the PCR reads with MiXCR, one entry per CDR3 protein. In the table there are about 360,000 distinct CDR3 sequences, about 14% of which are singletons. This clonotype was observed a handful of times. With 7 bases removed from V and 4 bases from J, the gap between germline ends came to 13 bases. This CDR3 is built from 12 residues. Germline V gene sequence: CDR1 SQVTM, CDR2 ANQGSEA.

The gene calls are TRBV29-1 and TRBJ1-1; tentatively, D is TRBD1 (6 bases). The starting material was PBMCs, obtained from the stem cell graft. The clonotype was recovered from a human donor who donated a stem cell graft to a child with Fanconi anemia. The CDR3 region is CSGLGGGTEAFF. The CDR3 bases are TGCAGCGGCTTAGGGGGGGGCACTGAAGCTTTCTTT.